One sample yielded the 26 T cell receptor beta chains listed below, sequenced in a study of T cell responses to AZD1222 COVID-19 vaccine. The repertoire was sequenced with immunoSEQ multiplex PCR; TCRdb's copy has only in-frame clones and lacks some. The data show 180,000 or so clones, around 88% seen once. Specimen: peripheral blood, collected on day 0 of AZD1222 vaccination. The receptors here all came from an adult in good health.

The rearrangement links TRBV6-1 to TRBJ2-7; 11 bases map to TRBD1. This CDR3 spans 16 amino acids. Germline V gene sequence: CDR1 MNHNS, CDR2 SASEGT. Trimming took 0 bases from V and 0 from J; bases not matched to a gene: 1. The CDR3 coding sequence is TGTGCCAGCAGTGAAGCGGGGACAGGGGGCTCCTACGAGCAGTACTTC. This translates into CASSEAGTGGSYEQYF.

CDR3 coding DNA: TGTGCCAGCAGCCACCGAAGGGGACTAGCTCCTTACAATGAGCAGTTCTTC. This sequence encodes CASSHRRGLAPYNEQFF. The chain couples TRBV5-5 to TRBJ2-1; 9 bases are shared with TRBD2. The CDR3 contains 17 residues. CDR1 is SGHKS, CDR2 YYEKEE, per germline (reference sequence). Trimming removed 4 bases from V and 4 bases from J; junction bases left unmatched: 12.

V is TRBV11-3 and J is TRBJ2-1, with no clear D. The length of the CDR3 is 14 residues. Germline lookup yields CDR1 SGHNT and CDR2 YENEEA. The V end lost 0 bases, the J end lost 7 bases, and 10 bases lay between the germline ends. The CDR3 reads CASSLESQRNEQFF. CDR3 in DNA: TGTGCCAGCAGCTTAGAATCGCAGAGAAATGAGCAGTTCTTC.

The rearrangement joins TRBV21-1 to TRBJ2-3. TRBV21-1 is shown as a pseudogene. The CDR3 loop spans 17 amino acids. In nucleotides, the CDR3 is TGTGCCAGCAGCAAAAGGCCTCGGGCCATCGGAACAGATACGCAGTATTTT. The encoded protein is CASSKRPRAIGTDTQYF.

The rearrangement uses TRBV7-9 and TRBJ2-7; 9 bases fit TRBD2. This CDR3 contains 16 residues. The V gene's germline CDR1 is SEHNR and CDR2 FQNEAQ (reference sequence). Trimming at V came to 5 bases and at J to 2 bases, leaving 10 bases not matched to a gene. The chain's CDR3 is CASSPTLAGRPYEQYF. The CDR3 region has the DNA TGTGCCAGCAGCCCCACCCTAGCGGGGCGCCCCTACGAGCAGTACTTC.

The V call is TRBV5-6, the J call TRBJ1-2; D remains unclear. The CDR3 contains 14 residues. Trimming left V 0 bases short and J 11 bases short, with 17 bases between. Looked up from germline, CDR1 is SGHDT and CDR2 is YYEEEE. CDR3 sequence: CASSLAVGLGAYTF. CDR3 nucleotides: TGTGCCAGCAGCTTGGCAGTTGGGCTTGGCGCTTACACCTTC.

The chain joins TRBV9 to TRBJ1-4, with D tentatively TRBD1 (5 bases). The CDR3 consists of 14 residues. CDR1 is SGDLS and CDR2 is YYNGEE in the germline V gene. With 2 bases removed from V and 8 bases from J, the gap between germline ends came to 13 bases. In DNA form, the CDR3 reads TGTGCCAGCAGCGTTAGAGCCGAGGGGGAAAAACTGTTTTTT. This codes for CASSVRAEGEKLFF.

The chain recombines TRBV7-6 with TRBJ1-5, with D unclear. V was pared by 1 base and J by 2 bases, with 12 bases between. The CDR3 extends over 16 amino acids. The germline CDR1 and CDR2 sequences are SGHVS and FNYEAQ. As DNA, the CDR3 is TGTGCCAGCAGCTTAGAAGGTGCAGTGGGCAATCAGCCCCAGCATTTT. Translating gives CASSLEGAVGNQPQHF.

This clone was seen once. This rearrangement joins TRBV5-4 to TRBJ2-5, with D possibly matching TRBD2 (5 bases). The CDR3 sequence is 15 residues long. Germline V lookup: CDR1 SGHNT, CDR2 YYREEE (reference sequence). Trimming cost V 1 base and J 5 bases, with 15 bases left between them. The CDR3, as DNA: TGTGCCAGCAGCTTGAGGGTCGGGGAAGCGGAGACCCAGTACTTC. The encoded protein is CASSLRVGEAETQYF.

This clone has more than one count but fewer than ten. The CDR3 DNA is TGTGCCACCAGTGATCAGGACAGGGATGCCGGGGAGCTGTTTTTT. Its translation is CATSDQDRDAGELFF. The chain is built from TRBV24-1 and TRBJ2-2; TRBD1 aligns across 8 bases. The CDR3 is 15 amino acids. The V segment lost 3 bases and the J segment 6 bases; nucleotides outside the gene matches: 5. The V gene's germline CDR1 is KGHDR and CDR2 SFDVKD.

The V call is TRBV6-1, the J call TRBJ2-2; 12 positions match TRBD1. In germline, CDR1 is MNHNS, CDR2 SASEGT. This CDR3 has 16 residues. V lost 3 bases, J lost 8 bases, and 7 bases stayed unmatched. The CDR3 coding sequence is TGTGCCAGCAGTGACCGGGACAGGGGGCATGAGGGGGAGCTGTTTTTT. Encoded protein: CASSDRDRGHEGELFF.

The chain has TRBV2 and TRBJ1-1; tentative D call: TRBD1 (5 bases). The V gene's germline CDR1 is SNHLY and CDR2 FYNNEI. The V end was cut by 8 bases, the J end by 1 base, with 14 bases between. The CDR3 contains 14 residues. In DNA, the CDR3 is TGTGCCAGCCGGAGGGGCAGGTCGAACACTGAAGCTTTCTTT. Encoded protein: CASRRGRSNTEAFF.

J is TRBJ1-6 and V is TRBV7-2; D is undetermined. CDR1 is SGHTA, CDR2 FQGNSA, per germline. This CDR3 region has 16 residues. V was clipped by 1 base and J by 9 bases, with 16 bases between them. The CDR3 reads CASSLGIPESGSPLHF. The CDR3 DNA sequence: TGTGCCAGCAGCTTAGGGATCCCGGAGTCCGGTTCACCCCTCCACTTT. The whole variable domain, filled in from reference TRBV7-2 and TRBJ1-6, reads GAGVSQSPSNKVTEKGKDVELRCDPISGHTALYWYRQSLGQGLEFLIYFQGNSAPDKSGLPSDRFSAERTGGSVSTLTIQRTQQEDSAVYLCASSLGIPESGSPLHFGNGTRLTVT.

DNA for the CDR3: TGTGCCAGCAGCGGGGCAACTAATGAAAAACTGTTTTTT. As protein: CASSGATNEKLFF. This chain connects TRBV7-9 to TRBJ1-4; D not certain. There are 13 residues in the CDR3. Trimming removed 5 bases from V and 0 bases from J, with 4 bases in between. The germline CDR1 and CDR2 sequences are SEHNR and FQNEAQ (reference sequence).

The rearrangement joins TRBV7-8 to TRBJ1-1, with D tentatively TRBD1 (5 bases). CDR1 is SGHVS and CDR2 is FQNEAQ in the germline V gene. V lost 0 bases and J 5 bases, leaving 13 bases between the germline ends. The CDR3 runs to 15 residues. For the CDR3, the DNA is TGTGCCAGCAGCTTAGCCGGGAGGGGTTGGACTGAAGCTTTCTTT. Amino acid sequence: CASSLAGRGWTEAFF.

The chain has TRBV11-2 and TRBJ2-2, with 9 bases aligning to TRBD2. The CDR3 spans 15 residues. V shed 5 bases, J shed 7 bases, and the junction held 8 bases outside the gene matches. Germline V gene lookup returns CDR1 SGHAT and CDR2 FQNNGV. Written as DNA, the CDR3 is TGTGCCAGCAGCCCCGGACTAGCGACGGGCGGGGAGCTGTTTTTT. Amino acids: CASSPGLATGGELFF.

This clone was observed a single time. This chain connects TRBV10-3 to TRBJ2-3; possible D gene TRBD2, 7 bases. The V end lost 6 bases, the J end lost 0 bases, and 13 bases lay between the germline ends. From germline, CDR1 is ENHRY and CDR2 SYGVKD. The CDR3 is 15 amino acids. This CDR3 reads CAISWGGDSTDTQYF. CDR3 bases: TGTGCCATCAGCTGGGGGGGCGACAGCACAGATACGCAGTATTTT.

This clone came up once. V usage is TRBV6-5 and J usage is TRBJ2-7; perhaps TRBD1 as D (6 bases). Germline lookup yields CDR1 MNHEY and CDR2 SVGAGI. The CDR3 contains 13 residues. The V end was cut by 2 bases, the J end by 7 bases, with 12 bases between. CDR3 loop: CASSYQPRGEQYF. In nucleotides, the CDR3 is TGTGCCAGCAGTTACCAACCAAGGGGGGAGCAGTACTTC.

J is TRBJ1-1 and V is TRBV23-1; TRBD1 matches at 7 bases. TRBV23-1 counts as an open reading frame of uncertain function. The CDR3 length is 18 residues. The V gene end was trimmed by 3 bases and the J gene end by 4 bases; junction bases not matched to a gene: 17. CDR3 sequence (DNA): TGCGCCAGCAGTCATCCATCTTCAGGGGGAAGGTTCCTCACTGAAGCTTTCTTT. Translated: CASSHPSSGGRFLTEAFF.

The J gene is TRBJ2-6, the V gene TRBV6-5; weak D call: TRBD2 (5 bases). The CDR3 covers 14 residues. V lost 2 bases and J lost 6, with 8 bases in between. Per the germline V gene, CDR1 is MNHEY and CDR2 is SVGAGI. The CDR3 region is CASSYDLAANVLTF. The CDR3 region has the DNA TGTGCCAGCAGTTACGACCTAGCGGCCAACGTCCTGACTTTC.

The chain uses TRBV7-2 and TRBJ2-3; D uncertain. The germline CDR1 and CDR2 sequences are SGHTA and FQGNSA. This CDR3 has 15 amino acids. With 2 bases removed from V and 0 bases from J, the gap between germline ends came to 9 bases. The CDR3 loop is CASSLTPYSTDTQYF. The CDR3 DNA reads TGTGCCAGCAGCTTAACTCCGTATAGCACAGATACGCAGTATTTT.

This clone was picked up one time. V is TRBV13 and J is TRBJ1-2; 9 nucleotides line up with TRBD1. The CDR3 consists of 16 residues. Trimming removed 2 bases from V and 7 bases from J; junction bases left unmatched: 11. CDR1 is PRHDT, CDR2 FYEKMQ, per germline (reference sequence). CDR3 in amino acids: CASSLTEQGAEGGYTF. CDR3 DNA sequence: TGTGCCAGCAGCTTAACAGAACAGGGGGCAGAAGGTGGCTACACCTTC.

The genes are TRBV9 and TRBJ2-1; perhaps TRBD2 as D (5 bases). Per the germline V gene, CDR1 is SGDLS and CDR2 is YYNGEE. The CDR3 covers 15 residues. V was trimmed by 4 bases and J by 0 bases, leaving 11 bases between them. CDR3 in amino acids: CASSSSGSSYNEQFF. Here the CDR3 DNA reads TGTGCCAGCAGCTCTTCGGGGAGCTCCTACAATGAGCAGTTCTTC.

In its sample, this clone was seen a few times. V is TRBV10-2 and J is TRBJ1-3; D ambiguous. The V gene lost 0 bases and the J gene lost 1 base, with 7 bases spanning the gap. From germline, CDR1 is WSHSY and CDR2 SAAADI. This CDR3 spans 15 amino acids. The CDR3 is CASSESKLSGNTIYF. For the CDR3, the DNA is TGCGCCAGCAGTGAGTCGAAGCTGTCTGGAAACACCATATATTTT.

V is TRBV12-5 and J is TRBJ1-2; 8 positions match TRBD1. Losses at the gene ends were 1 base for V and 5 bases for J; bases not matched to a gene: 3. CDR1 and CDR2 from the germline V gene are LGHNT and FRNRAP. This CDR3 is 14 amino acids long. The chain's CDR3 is CASGLGTGIYGYTF. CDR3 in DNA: TGTGCTAGTGGTTTGGGGACAGGGATTTATGGCTACACCTTC.

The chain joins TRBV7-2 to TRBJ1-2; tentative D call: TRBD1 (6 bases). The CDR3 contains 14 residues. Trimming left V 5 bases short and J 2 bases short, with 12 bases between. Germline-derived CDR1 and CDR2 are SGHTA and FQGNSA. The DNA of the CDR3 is TGTGCCAGCAGCCACCGGGACACCAACTATGGCTACACCTTC. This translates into CASSHRDTNYGYTF.